These 11 T cell receptor beta chains share one sample of origin, sequenced in a study of cytotoxic CD8 clonotypes in ibrutinib-treated CLL. The repertoire was sequenced with immunoSEQ multiplex PCR; TCRdb's copy has only in-frame clones and lacks some. The sample includes nearly 300,000 clones, approximately 76% of them seen just once. The specimen comprised PBMCs, sampled at disease progression, from a patient treated with ibrutinib. The receptors come from a human donor with chronic lymphocytic leukemia.

The rearrangement uses TRBV28 and TRBJ2-7, with D uncertain. The V end was cut by 11 bases, the J end by 4 bases, with 15 bases between. The CDR3 sequence is 12 residues long. Germline V gene sequence: CDR1 MDHEN, CDR2 SYDVKM. The CDR3 region is CACALDLYEQYF. CDR3 coding DNA: TGTGCCTGCGCACTGGACCTATACGAGCAGTACTTC.

The chain is built from TRBV5-1 and TRBJ2-5; 9 bases agree with TRBD2. This CDR3 region has 15 residues. V trimming: 6 bases; J trimming: 1 base; junction bases outside the gene matches: 7. Per germline, CDR1 SGHRS and CDR2 YFSETQ. The CDR3 sequence is CASKVQAGGQETQYF. CDR3 nucleotide sequence: TGCGCCAGCAAAGTTCAAGCGGGAGGCCAAGAGACCCAGTACTTC.

V is TRBV4-1 and J is TRBJ2-7; TRBD2 matches 7 bases. Trimming at V came to 4 bases and at J to 2 bases, leaving 11 bases not matched to a gene. Germline CDR1 is MGHRA and CDR2 is YSYEKL. The length of the CDR3 is 16 residues. The CDR3 DNA follows: TGCGCCAGCAGCCCTAACCCGACTAGCCTAACCTACGAGCAGTACTTC. It encodes CASSPNPTSLTYEQYF.

V gene TRBV7-2 combines with J gene TRBJ1-5; the D is unclear. CDR1 SGHTA and CDR2 FQGNSA come from the germline V gene. The CDR3 sequence is 15 residues long. V lost 4 bases to trimming and J lost 0 bases, with 10 bases between them. CDR3: CASSSVGRSNQPQHF. The DNA for the CDR3 is TGTGCCAGCAGCTCCGTTGGTCGTAGCAATCAGCCCCAGCATTTT.

This clone was detected once. The chain is built from TRBV7-2 and TRBJ2-2; the match to TRBD2 covers 9 bases. The CDR3 extends over 19 amino acids. Losses at the gene ends were 0 bases for V and 6 bases for J; bases not matched to a gene: 14. In germline, CDR1 is SGHTA, CDR2 FQGNSA. The CDR3 DNA follows: TGTGCCAGCAGCTTAGCGCGTAGGCGGGGGGGCCGGTCCTCCGGGGAGCTGTTTTTT. Amino acids: CASSLARRRGGRSSGELFF.

The rearrangement joins TRBV13 to TRBJ1-5; D gene uncertain. V was clipped by 5 bases and J by 5 bases, with 13 bases between them. This CDR3 has 14 residues. Looked up from germline, CDR1 is PRHDT and CDR2 is FYEKMQ (reference sequence). Written as DNA, the CDR3 is TGTGCCAGCAGCGAATATGGAGGTGATCAGCCCCAGCATTTT. Protein sequence: CASSEYGGDQPQHF.

The V and J genes are TRBV7-9 and TRBJ1-5; D may be TRBD1 (5 bases). This CDR3 has 13 amino acids. The germline V gene has CDR1 SEHNR and CDR2 FQNEAQ (reference sequence). V was pared by 5 bases and J by 9 bases, with 14 bases between. CDR3 nucleotide sequence: TGTGCCAGCAGCCTTTCCCTTGGGGGGCCCCAGCATTTT. This translates into CASSLSLGGPQHF.

CDR3: CASSGAGDSYEQYF. CDR3 in DNA: TGTGCCAGCAGTGGGGCAGGGGACTCCTACGAGCAGTACTTC. The chain couples TRBV2 to TRBJ2-7, with a tentative D call TRBD1 (6 bases). The V end was cut by 4 bases, the J end by 0 bases, with 10 bases between. This CDR3 has 14 residues. Germline CDR1 reads SNHLY; CDR2 reads FYNNEI.

V gene TRBV5-1 combines with J gene TRBJ2-7; 7 bases line up with TRBD1. CDR3 length: 14 residues. Per the germline V gene, CDR1 is SGHRS and CDR2 is YFSETQ. The trim removed 4 bases at V and 4 bases at J, leaving 8 bases unmatched. The CDR3 here is CASSARDSLYEQYF. Here the CDR3 DNA reads TGCGCCAGCAGCGCCCGGGACAGCCTGTACGAGCAGTACTTC.

V and J are TRBV28 and TRBJ2-7; D may be TRBD1 (6 bases). Germline CDR1 MDHEN, CDR2 SYDVKM. The CDR3 consists of 14 residues. V lost 2 bases to trimming and J lost 7 bases, with 15 bases between them. This CDR3 is CASSLVHRAGEQYF. The CDR3 DNA sequence: TGTGCCAGCAGTTTAGTACACAGGGCAGGAGAGCAGTACTTC.

The V and J genes are TRBV7-8 and TRBJ1-6; weak D call: TRBD1 (5 bases). This CDR3 spans 13 amino acids. Germline CDR1 and CDR2: SGHVS and FQNEAQ. The V gene lost 3 bases and the J gene lost 7 bases, with 7 bases spanning the gap. The CDR3 region is CASSFNRNSPLHF. DNA for the CDR3: TGTGCCAGCAGCTTCAACAGGAATTCACCCCTCCACTTT.